The 16 T cell receptor beta chains below come from one sample, sequenced in a study of breast tumors, draining lymph nodes, adjacent tissues. TCRdb used MiXCR to reprocess the multiplex PCR reads, holding one entry per CDR3 protein. The sample lists 180,000 or so distinct CDR3 sequences, roughly a third occurring once. Samples came from axillary lymph nodes draining the breast cancer. The sample taken for sequencing was axillary lymph node tissue. Receptor source: a female donor with breast cancer. Some clones in this sample may be carry-over from other donors' samples.

This rearrangement joins TRBV2 to TRBJ1-5; D is possibly TRBD1 (6 bases). Trimming cost V 6 bases and J 14 bases, with 20 bases left between them. This CDR3 region has 13 residues. In germline, CDR1 is SNHLY, CDR2 FYNNEI. The CDR3 is CASRGPGGAYEHF. The CDR3 DNA follows: TGTGCCAGCAGAGGGCCTGGGGGCGCCTACGAGCATTTT.

There are many counts of this clonotype. This rearrangement joins TRBV20-1 to TRBJ1-5; 9 bases line up with TRBD1. The CDR3 runs to 13 residues. In germline, CDR1 is DFQATT, CDR2 SNEGSKA (reference sequence). J gave up 1 base and V 5 bases, and 0 bases lay outside the gene matches. In nucleotides, the CDR3 is TGCAGTGCTGGGACAGGGAGCAATCAGCCCCAGCATTTT. Translating it yields CSAGTGSNQPQHF.

This sequence joins TRBV3-1 and TRBJ1-5; a possible D gene is TRBD1 (6 bases). There are 16 residues in the CDR3. V lost 6 bases and J 0 bases, leaving 15 bases between the germline ends. The germline gives CDR1 LGHDT, CDR2 YNNKEL (reference sequence). In DNA, the CDR3 is TGTGCCAGCAGACTAGGGGGGGAAGATAGCAATCAGCCCCAGCATTTT. Its translation: CASRLGGEDSNQPQHF.

In the case of this clonotype: The junction departs from germline at one end; a sequencing error may be responsible. The J gene is TRBJ1-5, the V gene TRBV10-2; D is unclear. CDR3 length: 13 amino acids. In germline, CDR1 is WSHSY, CDR2 SAAADI. This CDR3 reads CASRRGSNQPQRF. The CDR3 DNA follows: TGCGCCAGCAGGAGAGGTAGCAATCAGCCCCAGCGTTTT.

This rearrangement joins TRBV12-3 or TRBV12-4 to TRBJ2-5; possible D gene TRBD2, 5 bases. The CDR3 totals 14 residues. CDR3 bases: TGTGCTAGTGGTTTAAGGGCTAGCTTGGAGACCCAGTACTTC. As protein: CASGLRASLETQYF.

The table lists this clonotype with many counts. The V gene is TRBV3-1, the J gene TRBJ1-2; D uncertain. V was clipped by 3 bases and J by 3 bases, with 5 bases between them. Germline lookup yields CDR1 LGHDT and CDR2 YNNKEL (reference sequence). There are 12 residues in the CDR3. The DNA for the CDR3 is TGTGCCAGCAGCCAGTCAGACTATGGCTACACCTTC. Protein product: CASSQSDYGYTF.

This clonotype was picked up many times. The chain is built from TRBV4-1 and TRBJ2-3; 11 positions match TRBD2. The germline gives CDR1 MGHRA, CDR2 YSYEKL. Trimming removed 4 bases from V and 6 bases from J; junction bases left unmatched: 15. The CDR3 has 18 amino acids. The CDR3 nucleotides read TGCGCCAGCAGCCTTGCCGGGACTAGCGGTTGGAGTTGGGATACGCAGTATTTT. As protein: CASSLAGTSGWSWDTQYF.

This clonotype has a count of ten or more. The chain is built from TRBV19 and TRBJ1-5, with TRBD1 matching 7 bases. Germline V gene sequence: CDR1 LNHDA, CDR2 SQIVND (reference sequence). V trimming: 5 bases; J trimming: 6 bases; junction bases outside the gene matches: 10. This CDR3 comprises 15 residues. CDR3 coding DNA: TGTGCCAGTAGTCCCGTACAGGGGTCGGTTCAGCCCCAGCATTTT. It is translated as CASSPVQGSVQPQHF.

This clonotype was observed many times. The V and J genes are TRBV6-1 and TRBJ2-3, with D perhaps matching TRBD2 (6 bases). This CDR3 has 14 amino acids. CDR1 MNHNS and CDR2 SASEGT come from the germline V gene. V shed 7 bases and J shed 2 bases, with 13 bases lying between them. The CDR3 coding sequence is TGTGCCAGCACCGAACGGGACTCCACAGATACGCAGTATTTT. Its translation: CASTERDSTDTQYF.

This clonotype was detected many times. The J gene is TRBJ2-7, the V gene TRBV7-3; 8 positions match TRBD1. The CDR3 has 15 residues. Germline V gives CDR1 SGHTA, CDR2 FQGTGA. The junction had 8 bases not matched to a gene; V was cut back by 5 bases and J by 2 bases. The CDR3 is CASSPKPTGAYEQYF. In nucleotides, the CDR3 is TGTGCCAGCAGCCCAAAACCGACAGGGGCCTACGAGCAGTACTTC.

The chain employs TRBV6-2 or TRBV6-3 and TRBJ1-1, with a weak D call TRBD1 (5 bases). Trimming stripped 6 bases from V and 3 bases from J, with 23 bases between. This CDR3 has 17 residues. Germline V lookup: CDR1 MNHEY, CDR2 SVGEGT. CDR3 sequence reads: CASRPTSGGRRDTEAFF. DNA for the CDR3: TGTGCCAGCAGACCTACTAGCGGGGGTAGGAGGGACACTGAAGCTTTCTTT.

This clonotype was found many times. J is TRBJ1-4 and V is TRBV4-3; 11 positions agree with TRBD1. J gave up 8 bases and V 0 bases, and 5 bases lay outside the gene matches. Germline V gene data show CDR1 as LGHNA and CDR2 as YSLEER. CDR3 length: 16 residues. CDR3 amino acids: CASSQDVGQGVEKLFF. The CDR3 DNA reads TGCGCCAGCAGCCAAGATGTGGGACAGGGGGTAGAAAAACTGTTTTTT.

This clonotype was counted many times. This clone may be a read error of a much larger clone one base away. Given the absence of the conserved phenylalanine or tryptophan at the CDR3 end, a read error is likely. The J gene is TRBJ2-5, the V gene TRBV7-8, with D unclear. Germline-derived CDR1 and CDR2 are SGHVS and FQNEAQ. V was shortened by 1 base and J by 2 bases, with 8 bases between the two germline ends. This CDR3 spans 14 amino acids. The CDR3: CASSLGLQQETQYL. In DNA, the CDR3 is TGTGCCAGCAGCTTAGGTCTCCAGCAAGAGACCCAGTACCTC.

This sequence joins TRBV11-3 and TRBJ2-7, with 11 positions matching TRBD1. Germline CDR1 is SGHNT and CDR2 is YENEEA. The V and J ends lost 4 bases and 2 bases, in that order; junction bases with no gene match: 7. The CDR3 is 16 residues long. CDR3 nucleotide sequence: TGTGCCAGCAGCTCCGAGGCGGGACAGGGGGCCTACGAGCAGTACTTC. This translates into CASSSEAGQGAYEQYF.

This clonotype has a single count. This chain connects TRBV4-1 to TRBJ1-1; no definite D call. This CDR3 is 16 amino acids long. The V end lost 0 bases, the J end lost 0 bases, and 11 bases lay between the germline ends. Germline values: CDR1 MGHRA, CDR2 YSYEKL. This chain's CDR3 is CASSQDFGRLNTEAFF. The CDR3 nucleotides are TGCGCCAGCAGCCAAGATTTTGGACGGTTGAACACTGAAGCTTTCTTT.

This clonotype was recorded at least ten times. This chain's CDR3 is CAWSVRVGPTSNTGELFF. CDR3 sequence (DNA): TGTGCCTGGAGTGTACGCGTGGGGCCTACCTCGAACACCGGGGAGCTGTTTTTT. The chain has TRBV30 and TRBJ2-2, with a tentative D call TRBD1 (5 bases). Germline V gene data show CDR1 as GTSNPN and CDR2 as SVGIG (reference sequence). V was cut by 0 bases and J by 0 bases, with 17 bases left in between. The CDR3 consists of 18 residues. The full variable domain, completed using reference TRBV30 and TRBJ2-2, is SQTIHQWPATLVQPVGSPLSLECTVEGTSNPNLYWYRQAAGRGLQLLFYSVGIGQISSEVPQNLSASRPQDRQFILSSKKLLLSDSGFYLCAWSVRVGPTSNTGELFFGEGSRLTVL.